Below, 16 T cell receptor beta chains from the same sample are listed, as sequenced in a study of shared clonotypes between healthy human individuals. Naive CD8 cells comprised CD45RO-negative, CCR7-positively selected cells, excluding terminally differentiated effector memory CD45RA+ cells. Using immunoSEQ multiplex PCR, the repertoire was profiled, and TCRdb retains in-frame clones only, with some absent. The sample contains around 550,000 clones, roughly 95% of which appear only once. The sequenced material came from naive CD8+ T cells sorted from blood. The receptors shown here come from a woman in her twenties or thirties in good health.

The sample holds a few counts of this clone. The rearrangement links TRBV18 to TRBJ2-7; TRBD1 matches at 8 bases. The CDR3 is made up of 14 amino acids. V dropped 6 bases and J dropped 2; count of bases not matched to a gene: 6. CDR1 and CDR2 from the germline V gene are KGHSH and LQKENI. The CDR3 protein is CASSYDRGTYEQYF. The CDR3 DNA reads TGTGCCAGCTCTTACGACAGGGGAACCTACGAGCAGTACTTC.

This chain joins TRBV29-1 and TRBJ1-1, with a tentative D call TRBD1 (6 bases). V was pared by 5 bases and J by 2 bases, with 9 bases between. The CDR3 spans 12 residues. Germline lookup yields CDR1 SQVTM and CDR2 ANQGSEA. In DNA form, the CDR3 reads TGCAGCGTTCCGGGGGCCAACACTGAAGCTTTCTTT. Amino acids: CSVPGANTEAFF.

This clone appeared once. Within the sample, other DNA sequences also encode this same CDR3. V usage is TRBV27 and J usage is TRBJ2-7; 7 nucleotides align to TRBD1. The CDR3 spans 14 residues. Germline trimming cut 0 bases from V and 3 bases from J; bases unmatched to any gene: 2. CDR1 is MNHEY, CDR2 SMNVEV, per germline (reference sequence). The CDR3 reads CASSLSGQYYEQYF. The CDR3 DNA is TGTGCCAGCAGTTTATCGGGACAGTACTACGAGCAGTACTTC.

This chain connects TRBV14 to TRBJ2-2; D remains ambiguous. The length of the CDR3 is 15 residues. The V end lost 0 bases, the J end lost 9 bases, and 14 bases lay between the germline ends. From germline, CDR1 is SGHDN and CDR2 FVKESK. The CDR3 nucleotides read TGTGCCAGCAGCCAAGAAAACATAATTTTTCGGGAGCTGTTTTTT. As protein: CASSQENIIFRELFF.

This rearrangement joins TRBV13 to TRBJ2-1; 10 bases map to TRBD2. The CDR3 runs 17 residues. The trim removed 4 bases at V and 1 base at J, leaving 7 bases unmatched. CDR1 is PRHDT, CDR2 FYEKMQ, per germline (reference sequence). CDR3 residues: CASSSPSSGSSYNEQFF. The CDR3 bases are TGTGCCAGCAGCTCCCCCTCTAGCGGGAGTTCCTACAATGAGCAGTTCTTC.

The genes are TRBV7-6 and TRBJ2-7; the D gene could be TRBD1 or TRBD2 (6 bases each). V was cut by 4 bases and J by 7 bases, with 17 bases left in between. Germline V gene sequence: CDR1 SGHVS, CDR2 FNYEAQ. There are 14 residues in the CDR3. DNA of the CDR3: TGTGCCAGCAGCTCCACTAGAAAAGGGGGGGAGCAGTACTTC. Amino acids: CASSSTRKGGEQYF.

The chain carries TRBV28 and TRBJ1-5; no firm D call. Germline assignment: CDR1 MDHEN and CDR2 SYDVKM. V was trimmed by 2 bases and J by 0 bases, leaving 11 bases between them. The CDR3 loop spans 16 amino acids. The CDR3 protein is CASSLLGSISNQPQHF. Here the CDR3 DNA reads TGTGCCAGCAGTTTACTGGGCAGTATTAGCAATCAGCCCCAGCATTTT.

V gene TRBV29-1 combines with J gene TRBJ2-6, with TRBD1 matching 12 bases. The CDR3 is made up of 17 amino acids. Germline CDR1 SQVTM, CDR2 ANQGSEA. Written as DNA, the CDR3 is TGCACCCTACTCCCGGGACAGGGGGCGTCTGGGGCCAACGTCCTGACTTTC. Encoded protein: CTLLPGQGASGANVLTF.

The count of this clone is one. The rearrangement links TRBV5-1 to TRBJ2-7; 10 nucleotides align to TRBD1. The junction had 19 bases not matched to a gene; V was cut back by 10 bases and J by 0 bases. The germline gives CDR1 SGHRS, CDR2 YFSETQ. The CDR3 consists of 18 residues. This CDR3 reads CAPIGAWDRGQYSYEQYF. CDR3 nucleotide sequence: TGCGCCCCGATTGGAGCCTGGGACAGGGGCCAGTACTCCTACGAGCAGTACTTC.

The rearrangement joins TRBV5-6 to TRBJ2-7, with D maybe TRBD1 (5 bases). CDR1 and CDR2 (germline): SGHDT, YYEEEE. V was cut by 2 bases and J by 7 bases, with 16 bases left in between. The CDR3 has 14 amino acids. DNA for the CDR3: TGTGCCAGCAGCTTTGACAGTGGGCCTGGGGAGCAGTACTTC. This translates into CASSFDSGPGEQYF.

The V call is TRBV27, the J call TRBJ1-5; 10 nucleotides agree with TRBD1. Germline CDR1 and CDR2: MNHEY and SMNVEV (reference sequence). J lost 4 bases, V lost 4 bases, and 7 bases had no gene match. The CDR3 consists of 16 residues. CDR3 coding DNA: TGTGCCAGCAGTTCATTTCCGGGACAGGGGAATCAGCCCCAGCATTTT. This encodes CASSSFPGQGNQPQHF.

The V gene is TRBV19, the J gene TRBJ1-1; possible D gene TRBD1, 5 bases. V shed 6 bases and J shed 8 bases, with 13 bases lying between them. There are 12 residues in the CDR3. CDR1 is LNHDA, CDR2 SQIVND, per germline (reference sequence). The CDR3 reads CASRISGTEAFF. The CDR3 DNA reads as TGTGCCAGTAGGATCTCAGGGACGGAAGCTTTCTTT. The whole variable domain, remainder taken from reference TRBV19 and TRBJ1-1, is DGGITQSPKYLFRKEGQNVTLSCEQNLNHDAMYWYRQDPGQGLRLIYYSQIVNDFQKGDIAEGYSVSREKKESFPLTVTSAQKNPTAFYLCASRISGTEAFFGQGTRLTVV.

The chain links TRBV10-3 to TRBJ2-5; D uncertain. The J call could be wrong; TRBJ2-7 is a better fit for the DNA end. The CDR3 has 12 residues. CDR1 and CDR2 from the germline V gene are ENHRY and SYGVKD. The CDR3 region is CAITDLRSEQYF. CDR3 sequence (DNA): TGTGCCATCACAGACCTACGATCCGAGCAGTACTTC.

The genes are TRBV4-1 and TRBJ2-7; D gene unclear. Germline V gene sequence: CDR1 MGHRA, CDR2 YSYEKL. The CDR3 has 17 amino acids. The V end was cut by 0 bases, the J end by 2 bases, with 17 bases between. The CDR3 DNA is TGCGCCAGCAGCCAAGATCGGTCCGCCGGATTTACCTACGAGCAGTACTTC. Amino acid sequence: CASSQDRSAGFTYEQYF.

The genes are TRBV27 and TRBJ1-2; no clear D. Germline CDR1 and CDR2: MNHEY and SMNVEV (reference sequence). V lost 7 bases to trimming and J lost 3 bases, with 12 bases between them. CDR3 length equals 13 residues. The CDR3 sequence is CASKTKGDYGYTF. For the CDR3, the DNA is TGTGCCAGCAAAACTAAGGGAGACTATGGCTACACCTTC.

The chain joins TRBV20-1 to TRBJ2-1; D possibly corresponds to TRBD2 (5 bases). With 5 bases removed from V and 9 bases from J, the gap between germline ends came to 11 bases. The germline V gene encodes CDR1 DFQATT and CDR2 SNEGSKA (reference sequence). This CDR3 has 11 amino acids. The CDR3 region is CSAQLAPEQFF. CDR3 DNA: TGCAGTGCTCAGCTAGCTCCTGAGCAGTTCTTC.